The T cell receptor (beta chain) under discussion was sequenced for a study of beta chain features in type 1 diabetes (dated by TCRdb to 2017 to 2018). Notes on the research overall: Mean age, gender distribution, total cell number and subset yield did not differ between patients and healthy donors. A total of roughly 100 million sorted cells were examined across all samples, and RNA yield correlated strongly with the number of cells per subset. The study compared TCRB repertoires of sorted circulating CD4+ T cell subsets between recently diagnosed type 1 diabetes patients and matched healthy donors. Regulatory and stem cell-like memory subsets were obtained from only 8 patients and roughly eight healthy donors, while naive and central memory subsets were obtained from all 28 donors.

Trimmed from V: 4 bases; trimmed from J: 10 bases; junction bases lacking a gene match: 20. Taken from cysteine to phenylalanine, the CDR3 has 18 residues. The DNA shown is the 54-base CDR3, in frame from base 1. CDR1 and CDR2 are drawn from the germline V gene: SGHVS, FNYEAQ. The entire isolated RNA was reverse transcribed using the High Capacity cDNA Reverse Transcription Kit, and thus expressed TCRB transcripts were sequenced. Naive, central memory and regulatory T cell samples underwent deep immunoSEQ sequencing, averaging about 3.57 million total reads per sample. After sorted cells were lysed in RLT buffer, RNA was extracted with DNase-treated RNeasy Micro or Mini kits, with the choice depending on cell number. Each cell subset was processed separately to prevent cross-contamination, with patient and healthy donor samples processed together. TCRB sequences were amplified from cDNA with the immunoSEQ multiplex PCR, producing 87-bp fragments spanning the CDR3 region. Sequencing of the amplicons was performed on the Illumina HiSeq platform. Regarding the original processing steps: Synthetic template baselines were used to correct PCR bias computationally, reads within Hamming distance 2 were collapsed together, and singletons that could not be merged were discarded. Reads were aligned to IMGT to assign V, D and J genes, CDR3 length, and insertions or deletions at six rearrangement sites. Within each subset, clonotype counts were normalized to sorted cell number, and only after that were true diversity and Gini coefficients computed with the tcR R package. The overlap coefficient, calculated on TCRB nucleotide sequences, was used to measure repertoire sharing. Drawn from immuneACCESS, this table holds only the in-frame rearrangements with V and J called that TCRdb kept. Clones are partly lost; checked studies trace under half to an unresolved V gene and leave the rest unexplained. Clonal size and the V and J genes are those of that table, whereas D and trimming came from the DNA. Across this sample there are around 100,000 clones, with over 25% seen only once. Approximately 0.5% of the sample is in the top ten clones.

Concerning this clone: What antigen it recognizes has not been identified. The record has no base qualities; no much larger clone is one base away.

Summary of the overall study and its limitations: Because cDNA was sequenced instead of genomic DNA, highly expressing activated cells could be over-represented, though the groups showed no difference in activation or CD3 levels. A moderate but significant shortening of TCRB CDR3 length was observed in type 1 diabetes patients in all four CD4+ subsets. Naive, central memory and regulatory TCRB repertoires appeared more similar among patients than among healthy donors. At VDJ recombination sites, patients with type 1 diabetes made fewer insertions and deleted more nucleotides, a pattern implying thymic rearrangement abnormalities. Only small numbers of individuals were included in the HLA sub-analyses, which left unresolved whether HLA type had any influence on TCRB rearrangement. PCR might favor shorter templates, but patient and control samples were amplified and corrected together, so any skew would affect both groups equally.

Each donor gave one peripheral blood draw, averaging approximately 0.12 L, which was collected into heparinised tubes. A BD FACSAria II and a panel including CD45RO, CCR7, CD25, CD127, CD95 and CD27 were used to sort naive, central memory, regulatory and stem cell-like memory CD4+ T cells. Every sorted population had a purity above 95%. PBMCs were isolated right away by Lymphoprep density gradient centrifugation and were stained directly, without culture. So that batch effects would be minimized, each experiment stained and sorted samples in pairs, pairing one healthy donor with one patient. The sequencing input was central memory CD4+ T cells from blood. The rearranged segments are TRBV7-6 and TRBJ1-1; the central 11 bases match TRBD1. The clonotype was recovered from a woman aged 18-29 years with type 1 diabetes. The nucleotide sequence reads as follows: TGTGCCAGCAGCTATCGCCCCATAGGGACAGGGGGAGCCTTGAGAGCTTTCTTT. Its protein is CASSYRPIGTGGALRAFF.